Sequencing of this T cell receptor (beta chain) was carried out in a study of cytomegalovirus exposure and HLA in healthy donors. Study in general: Within an early data release were around 80 million unique TCRs drawn from HLA-typed donors. General study findings and limits: Highly shared variants forming one cluster were likely a sequencing artifact. Most TCR sequences were seen very rarely across donors, but some public TCRs occurred in many. A missense DCLRE1C variant was associated with V- and J-gene trimming of TCR beta chains in a later analysis, and an independent cohort replicated the association.

In the case of this clone: Its antigen is unknown.

13 Jbeta primers and 60 Vbeta primers were used for the PCR. Data came from immunoSEQ multiplex PCR; TCRdb stores just in-frame clones and leaves some out. This sample carries around 140,000 clones, about 9.2% of them seen once, and the ten largest clones take 5.5% to 8%. The CDR3 spans 15 residues. V lost 3 bases and J lost 2; bases outside the gene matches: 7. CDR1 is SGHAT and CDR2 is FQNNGV in the germline V gene. The rearrangement uses TRBV11-2 and TRBJ2-7, with 7 bases identical to TRBD2. The material sequenced was PBMCs. This clonotype originated in a middle-aged woman in good health and CMV-seropositive. The CDR3 region is CASSFFGRAPYEQYF. The CDR3 region has the DNA TGTGCCAGCAGCTTTTTTGGGAGGGCCCCCTACGAGCAGTACTTC.